This TCR beta chain came from a study of siplizumab effects on memory and regulatory T cells. CDR1 is SNHLY, CDR2 FYNNEI, per germline. This CDR3 has 12 amino acids. Study results and limitations: Among alloreactive clones, only a minor fraction mapped to unstimulated subsets. It was not possible to assign a naive or memory phenotype to roughly 80-97% of proliferating CD4+ or CD8+ clones.

Only in-frame clones appear in the TCRdb table, and some are missing; sequencing was by immunoSEQ multiplex PCR. The sample lists 70,000 to 95,000 clones; around 97% were seen once. Regarding this clone: Its antigen is unidentified.

The material sequenced was naive CD4+ T cells sorted from blood. The TCR comes from a human donor in good health. This sequence joins TRBV2 and TRBJ2-5, with D possibly being TRBD2 (5 bases). The CDR3 nucleotides are TGTGTCTTGAGGGCTAACCAAGAGACCCAGTACTTC. The encoded protein is CVLRANQETQYF.